This T cell receptor (beta chain) is drawn from a study of T cell repertoires in cytomegalovirus infection. Whole-study context: Evidence of both CMV infection and a matching HLA type came from public TCR beta signatures.

In TCRdb, the reads were re-called with MiXCR into one record per CDR3 protein. In the table there are 150,000 to 200,000 distinct CDR3 sequences, roughly 30% of which are singletons. Comment on this clonotype: What it binds is not known.

J lost 3 bases, V lost 6 bases, and 7 bases had no gene match. CDR3 size: 15 residues. The germline V gene encodes CDR1 MNHEY and CDR2 SVGAGI. Study-wide points: In two of eight donors, the top clonotype was HLA-C-restricted CMV-specific. Public TCR beta family frequency separated CMV-and-HLA carriers, including in an independent cohort.

Sequenced input: PBMCs. J is TRBJ1-2 and V is TRBV6-5, with TRBD1 matching 10 bases. The origin of this receptor is a human donor in good health (CMV status not recorded). Some clones in this sample may be carry-over from other donors' samples. This chain's CDR3 is CASSPWTGGDYGYTF. CDR3 DNA: TGTGCCAGCAGCCCCTGGACAGGGGGGGACTATGGCTACACCTTC.